The 19 T cell receptor beta chains presented below share a single source sample, sequenced in a study of CD8+CD57+ T cells in acquired aplastic anemia. Patients included in sequencing had previously demonstrated CD8+CD57+ cell expansion by flow cytometry. Profiles of TCR beta VDJ and CDR3 were generated from a genomic DNA template. MiXCR, run by TCRdb on the reads, gives a single entry per CDR3 protein. In the table there are fewer than 200,000 distinct CDR3 sequences, 45% to 60% of which are singletons. The sample consisted of sorted CD4+, CD8+, or CD8+CD57+ T cells (not recorded which) from PBMCs. The receptors stem from a human donor with aplastic anemia.

This clonotype was observed at least ten times. The V call is TRBV27, the J call TRBJ1-6; 9 nucleotides line up with TRBD1. This CDR3 contains 15 residues. CDR1 and CDR2 (germline): MNHEY, SMNVEV (reference sequence). With 4 bases clipped from V and 10 bases from J, the junction kept 8 bases outside the gene matches. CDR3 sequence: CASSSSDRGRSPLHF. The CDR3 DNA reads TGTGCCAGCAGTTCCTCGGACAGGGGACGCTCACCCCTCCACTTT.

This clonotype occurred many times. The V and J genes are TRBV19 and TRBJ1-5, with 7 bases aligning to TRBD1. The CDR3 loop spans 16 amino acids. V lost 1 base and J lost 6; bases outside the gene matches: 9. Germline CDR1 and CDR2: LNHDA and SQIVND (reference sequence). As DNA, the CDR3 is TGTGCCAGTAGTATAGCCCCAAGGGGGCGCAGTCAGCCCCAGCATTTT. It encodes CASSIAPRGRSQPQHF. The full variable domain, with the rest looked up from reference TRBV19 and TRBJ1-5, is DGGITQSPKYLFRKEGQNVTLSCEQNLNHDAMYWYRQDPGQGLRLIYYSQIVNDFQKGDIAEGYSVSREKKESFPLTVTSAQKNPTAFYLCASSIAPRGRSQPQHFGDGTRLSIL.

Ten or more counts support this clonotype. V is TRBV20-1 and J is TRBJ2-3, with D tentatively TRBD1 (6 bases). Germline loops: CDR1 DFQATT, CDR2 SNEGSKA (reference sequence). There are 12 residues in the CDR3. The CDR3 protein is CSTGSRTDTQYF. The CDR3 bases are TGCAGCACAGGGTCCCGCACAGATACGCAGTATTTT.

This clonotype has only one observation. The gene calls are TRBV5-6 and TRBJ1-1; the D gene is possibly TRBD1 (5 bases). Germline V lookup: CDR1 SGHDT, CDR2 YYEEEE. The CDR3 has 14 residues. Trimming pared 1 base from V and 4 bases from J, leaving 11 bases between. DNA for the CDR3: TGTGCCAGCAGCTTGAGAGGGGCCCCCACTGAAGCTTTCTTT. Its protein product is CASSLRGAPTEAFF.

This clonotype was observed many times. The genes are TRBV10-1 and TRBJ1-2; perhaps TRBD1 as D (5 bases). Germline V gene sequence: CDR1 WNHNN, CDR2 SYGVQD (reference sequence). With 4 bases removed from V and 2 bases from J, the gap between germline ends came to 8 bases. The CDR3 is made up of 13 amino acids. CDR3 loop: CASSGGTNYGYTF. CDR3 bases: TGCGCCAGCAGTGGTGGGACCAACTATGGCTACACCTTC.

Note on this clonotype: One junction end disagrees with the germline gene, perhaps due to a read error. V is TRBV9 and J is TRBJ1-2, with D hard to call. This CDR3 is built from 14 residues. Germline V gene lookup returns CDR1 SGDLS and CDR2 YYNGEE. CDR3 DNA: TGTGCCGGCAGCCAACAGCCGGGGAGCTATGGCTACACCTTC. It codes for CAGSQQPGSYGYTF.

This clonotype turned up a few times. V and J are TRBV2 and TRBJ2-7, with 9 bases identical to TRBD1. Losses at the gene ends were 7 bases for V and 0 bases for J; bases not matched to a gene: 4. The germline gives CDR1 SNHLY, CDR2 FYNNEI. There are 14 residues in the CDR3. CDR3: CASTEDRGSYEQYF. The DNA for the CDR3 is TGTGCCAGCACTGAGGACAGGGGCTCCTACGAGCAGTACTTC.

This clonotype was counted a few times. A read error is possible here, since a much larger clone lies one base away. This chain joins TRBV5-1 and TRBJ1-1; 8 positions match TRBD1. This CDR3 is built from 14 residues. In germline, CDR1 is SGHRS, CDR2 YFSETQ. Germline trimming cut 4 bases from V and 7 bases from J; bases unmatched to any gene: 9. CDR3 in DNA: TGCGCCAGCAGCCTGGAGGGACAGGCGATTGAAGCTTTCTTT. Protein product: CASSLEGQAIEAFF.

The table lists this clonotype with many counts. The chain links TRBV5-5 to TRBJ1-1; a weak D match, TRBD1 (6 bases). This CDR3 region has 15 residues. Trimming took 4 bases from V and 6 from J, leaving 19 bases between them. The germline V gene encodes CDR1 SGHKS and CDR2 YYEKEE (reference sequence). The CDR3 DNA follows: TGTGCCAGCAGCCCAGACCGACAGGCTCGCTCTGAAGCTTTCTTT. Its translation: CASSPDRQARSEAFF.

The chain has TRBV7-8 and TRBJ2-2; D is possibly TRBD1 (5 bases). V was trimmed by 0 bases and J by 0 bases, leaving 8 bases between them. Germline V lookup: CDR1 SGHVS, CDR2 FQNEAQ. The CDR3 has 16 residues. CDR3 coding DNA: TGTGCCAGCAGCTTAGCTGGGGCTACGAACACCGGGGAGCTGTTTTTT. Protein sequence: CASSLAGATNTGELFF.

This sequence joins TRBV11-2 and TRBJ2-2; 8 nucleotides match TRBD2. Germline CDR1 reads SGHAT; CDR2 reads FQNNGV. There are 16 residues in the CDR3. V shed 5 bases and J 2 bases; nucleotides not matched to a gene: 7. The CDR3 DNA reads as TGTGCCAGCAGCCCCGGCGGGGGGCGTAACACCGGGGAGCTGTTTTTT. This encodes CASSPGGGRNTGELFF.

This clonotype was found many times. The chain employs TRBV2 and TRBJ2-5; maybe TRBD1 (5 bases). V was cut by 7 bases and J by 4 bases, with 16 bases left in between. The germline CDR1 and CDR2 sequences are SNHLY and FYNNEI. The CDR3 extends over 14 amino acids. The CDR3, as DNA: TGTGCCAGCACTGGGGCGAATGGTATAGAGACCCAGTACTTC. It yields the protein CASTGANGIETQYF. The whole variable domain, filled in from reference TRBV2 and TRBJ2-5, reads EPEVTQTPSHQVTQMGQEVILRCVPISNHLYFYWYRQILGQKVEFLVSFYNNEISEKSEIFDDQFSVERPDGSNFTLKIRSTKLEDSAMYFCASTGANGIETQYFGPGTRLLVL.

This clonotype was observed many times. The chain carries TRBV2 and TRBJ2-2; the D gene is possibly TRBD2 (6 bases). In germline, CDR1 is SNHLY, CDR2 FYNNEI. The CDR3 is 13 residues long. Trimming pared 8 bases from V and 8 bases from J, leaving 15 bases between. In DNA form, the CDR3 reads TGTGCCAGCGGGGGGACCACGCGAGGGGAGCTGTTTTTT. This codes for CASGGTTRGELFF.

Ten or more counts support this clonotype. This chain joins TRBV10-3 and TRBJ2-3, with TRBD2 identical over 11 bases. The V segment lost 7 bases and the J segment 3 bases; nucleotides outside the gene matches: 12. CDR3 length: 17 residues. Germline CDR1 ENHRY, CDR2 SYGVKD. CDR3: CAIMRNAGTSGTDTQYF. As DNA, the CDR3 is TGTGCCATCATGAGAAATGCCGGGACTAGCGGAACAGATACGCAGTATTTT.

The chain carries TRBV24-1 and TRBJ2-7; maybe TRBD2 (7 bases). The CDR3 is 13 residues long. V lost 6 bases, J lost 7 bases, and 15 bases lay in between. Germline V gene data show CDR1 as KGHDR and CDR2 as SFDVKD. DNA for the CDR3: TGTGCCACCAGTAGACCGGGGGGCGGTGAGCAGTACTTC. Protein product: CATSRPGGGEQYF.

Notes on this clonotype: A much larger clone differs from this one at a single base, so this may be a read error. This chain joins TRBV9 and TRBJ2-2, with TRBD1 identical over 9 bases. The CDR3 covers 19 residues. In germline, CDR1 is SGDLS, CDR2 YYNGEE. The CDR3 is CASSARPVRDRVATGEPFF. The CDR3 nucleotides are TGTGCCAGCAGCGCCCGCCCTGTAAGGGACAGGGTAGCCACCGGGGAGCCGTTTTTT.

The CDR3 here is CASTGGGGSGEGTQYF. DNA of the CDR3: TGTGCCAGCACCGGGGGCGGGGGTAGCGGGGAGGGGACCCAGTACTTC. This chain uses TRBV6-1 with TRBJ2-5; 8 bases line up with TRBD2. V was clipped by 7 bases and J by 7 bases; unmatched bases: 17. This CDR3 contains 16 residues. Germline CDR1 and CDR2: MNHNS and SASEGT.

V gene TRBV29-1 combines with J gene TRBJ2-1; D unresolved. The V gene lost 6 bases and the J gene lost 2 bases, with 23 bases spanning the gap. Germline V gene data show CDR1 as SQVTM and CDR2 as ANQGSEA. CDR3 length: 17 amino acids. CDR3 DNA: TGCAGCGTGGATATCGATTCTGCTAGGCTGACCTACAATGAGCAGTTCTTC. Translation: CSVDIDSARLTYNEQFF.

This clonotype has at least ten counts. The chain is built from TRBV5-4 and TRBJ2-5; D possibly corresponds to TRBD1 (5 bases). The CDR3 extends over 14 amino acids. Per the germline V gene, CDR1 is SGHNT and CDR2 is YYREEE (reference sequence). V lost 1 base to trimming and J lost 1 base, with 8 bases between them. CDR3 DNA sequence: TGTGCCAGCAGCTTGACCCAGGGCCAAGAGACCCAGTACTTC. It codes for CASSLTQGQETQYF.